Listed below are T cell receptor beta chains from one sample, sequenced in a study of immune evolution from preneoplasia to lung adenocarcinoma. This table comes from immunoSEQ multiplex PCR, and its TCRdb copy is limited to in-frame clones, with some not included. The sample carries 4,500 to 6,500 clones, 80% recorded once. The sequenced sample was FFPE minimally invasive lung adenocarcinoma tissue. Receptor source: a person aged 60 to 80 with lung adenocarcinoma. The CDR3 runs from the conserved cysteine through the conserved F or W. The D gene is left open where the match is weak. Size tells how often a clone was seen (once, few, many) or the class of an expanded clone, and some rows leave it out.

d_call clone_size j_call v_call cdr3_nt cdr3_aa
TRBD1 . TRBJ1-2 TRBV2 TGTGCCAGCAGTGTGGGACAGGGGGCGGATGGCTACACCTTC CASSVGQGADGYTF
. . TRBJ1-1 TRBV7-3 TGTGCCAGCAGCCAACTGGCCTTTGGCACTGAAGCTTTCTTT CASSQLAFGTEAFF
. . TRBJ2-1 TRBV27 TGTGCCAGCAGTTCCCAAAGGACGTTCTCGGGAGTGGGTGAGCAGTTCTTC CASSSQRTFSGVGEQFF
TRBD2 large TRBJ2-2 TRBV4-2 TGTGCCAGCAGCCAAGGTAGCTCTAGCGGGAGTTTGAACACCGGGGAGCTGTTTTTT CASSQGSSSGSLNTGELFF
. . TRBJ2-1 TRBV20-1 TGCAGTGCTAGGCTGTTACTTGAGCAGTTCTTC CSARLLLEQFF
. . TRBJ1-5 TRBV2 TGTGCCAGCAGTGAACAAAGCCTCAATCAGCCCCAGCATTTT CASSEQSLNQPQHF
. . TRBJ2-1 TRBV15 TGTGCCACCAGCAGAGACGGAGGAAACAATGAGCAGTTCTTC CATSRDGGNNEQFF
. once TRBJ1-2 TRBV2 TGTGCCAGCAGTTTAGGGGGACCCTGGGGCTACACCTTC CASSLGGPWGYTF
. . TRBJ1-5 TRBV10-2 TGCGCCACCCGAGGGGTGGGTAGCAATCAGCCCCAGCATTTT CATRGVGSNQPQHF
. few TRBJ2-1 TRBV5-1 TGCGCCAGCAGCTTGACGGGAAACAATGAGCAGTTCTTC CASSLTGNNEQFF
. . TRBJ2-3 TRBV2 TGTGCCAGCAACTCGCGGGTTACAGATACGCAGTATTTT CASNSRVTDTQYF
TRBD1 . TRBJ2-5 TRBV9 TGTGCCAGCAGCGTAACAGGGGGCCAAGAGACCCAGTACTTC CASSVTGGQETQYF
TRBD1 . TRBJ2-4 TRBV19 TGTGCCAGTAGGCCCATACAGGGGGCGGACATTCAGTACTTC CASRPIQGADIQYF
. once TRBJ1-1 TRBV30 TGTGCCTGTTCCGGACAGATGAACACTGAAGCTTTCTTT CACSGQMNTEAFF
. . TRBJ1-1 TRBV29-1 TGCAGCGCCCTTGTGGGAGGGATACAGGGAGAAGCTTTCTTT CSALVGGIQGEAFF
. . TRBJ2-7 TRBV7-3 TGTGCCAGCAGCTTAGCCCAATGGGGGGAGCAGTACTTC CASSLAQWGEQYF
. few TRBJ1-1 TRBV29-1 TGCAGCCATTCAGAGAACACTGAAGCTTTCTTT CSHSENTEAFF
TRBD1 . TRBJ1-4 TRBV30 TGTGCCGGGGACAGGGGGAATGAAAAACTGTTTTTT CAGDRGNEKLFF
TRBD2 once TRBJ2-1 TRBV27 TGTGCCAGCAGTCATTTAGCGGGAGGCTACAATGAGCAGTTCTTC CASSHLAGGYNEQFF
TRBD2 once TRBJ2-7 TRBV5-1 TGCGCCAGCAGCTGGGGGGTCGGGACTAGCGCTGCCTACGAGCAGTACTTC CASSWGVGTSAAYEQYF
. . TRBJ1-1 TRBV29-1 TGCAGCGCCGTCCCTGGGTGGGCGAACACTGAAGCTTTCTTT CSAVPGWANTEAFF
TRBD1 few TRBJ2-1 TRBV11-2 TGTGCCAGCAGCTTAACAGGGGGCTCCTACAATGAGCAGTTCTTC CASSLTGGSYNEQFF
. . TRBJ1-3 TRBV19 TGTGCCAGTAGTATCACCGGTCACTCTGGAAACACCATATATTTT CASSITGHSGNTIYF
. . TRBJ2-5 TRBV7-6 TGTGCCAGCAGCTTAGCGCCCGGGGGAGGTGGCGAGACCCAGTACTTC CASSLAPGGGGETQYF
. . TRBJ2-5 TRBV5-1 TGCGCCAGCAGCTTGGAAGCGGCGGGGGAGACCCAGTACTTC CASSLEAAGETQYF
. . TRBJ1-4 TRBV30 TGTGCCTGGAGTAGGGGAGCAAGTACCACAACTAATGAAAAACTGTTTTTT CAWSRGASTTTNEKLFF
TRBD1 once TRBJ2-7 TRBV7-9 TGTGCCAGCAGCTTAGATCCGGGACAGGGGACGTTCGAGCAGTACTTC CASSLDPGQGTFEQYF
TRBD1 . TRBJ1-5 TRBV30 TGTGCCTGGAGTTACCGGGACAGGGTTGATCAGCCCCAGCATTTT CAWSYRDRVDQPQHF
. . TRBJ2-5 TRBV2 TGTGCCAGCAGTGACGACAGTCAGACCCAGTACTTC CASSDDSQTQYF
TRBD1 few TRBJ2-7 TRBV7-2 TGTGCCAGCAGCTACCAGGGGGCGGTGCGCTACGAGCAGTACTTC CASSYQGAVRYEQYF
. few TRBJ1-1 TRBV4-3 TGCGCCAGCAGCCAAGATATAAGGAGCACTGAAGCTTTCTTT CASSQDIRSTEAFF
. . TRBJ1-3 TRBV5-1 TGCGCCAGCAGCTTGGAGGGGTCTGAAGGAAACACCATATATTTT CASSLEGSEGNTIYF
. . TRBJ2-2 TRBV6-6 TGTGCCAGCAGCGCCCCGGGCAGGGTCCACGGGGAGCTGTTTTTT CASSAPGRVHGELFF